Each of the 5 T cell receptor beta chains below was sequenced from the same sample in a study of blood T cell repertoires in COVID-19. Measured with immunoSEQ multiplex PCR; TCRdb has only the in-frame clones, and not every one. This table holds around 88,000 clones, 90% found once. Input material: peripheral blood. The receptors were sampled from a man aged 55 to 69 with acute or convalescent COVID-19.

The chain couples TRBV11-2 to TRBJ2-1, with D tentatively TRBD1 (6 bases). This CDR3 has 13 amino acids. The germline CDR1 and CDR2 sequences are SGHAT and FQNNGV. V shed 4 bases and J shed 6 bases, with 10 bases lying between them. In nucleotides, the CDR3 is TGTGCCAGCAGCTCAGGGGTGGCCAATGAGCAGTTCTTC. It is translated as CASSSGVANEQFF.

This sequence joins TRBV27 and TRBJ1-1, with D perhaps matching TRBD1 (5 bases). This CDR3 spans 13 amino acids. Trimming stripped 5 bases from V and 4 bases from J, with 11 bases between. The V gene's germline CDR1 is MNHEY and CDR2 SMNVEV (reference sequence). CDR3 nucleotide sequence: TGTGCCAGCAGTGCCTGGGGGGGCACTGAAGCTTTCTTT. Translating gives CASSAWGGTEAFF.

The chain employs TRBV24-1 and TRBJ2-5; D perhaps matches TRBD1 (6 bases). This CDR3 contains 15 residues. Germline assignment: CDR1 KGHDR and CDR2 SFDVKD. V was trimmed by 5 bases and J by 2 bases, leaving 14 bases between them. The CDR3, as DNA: TGTGCCACCAGTGGGTCGGGACACCTTCAAGAGACCCAGTACTTC. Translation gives CATSGSGHLQETQYF.

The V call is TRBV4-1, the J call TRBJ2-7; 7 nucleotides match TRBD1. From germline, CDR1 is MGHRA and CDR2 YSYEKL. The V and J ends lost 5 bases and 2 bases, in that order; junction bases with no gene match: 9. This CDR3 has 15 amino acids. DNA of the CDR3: TGCGCCAGCAGCGACTCACAGGGGTCGGCCTACGAGCAGTACTTC. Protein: CASSDSQGSAYEQYF.

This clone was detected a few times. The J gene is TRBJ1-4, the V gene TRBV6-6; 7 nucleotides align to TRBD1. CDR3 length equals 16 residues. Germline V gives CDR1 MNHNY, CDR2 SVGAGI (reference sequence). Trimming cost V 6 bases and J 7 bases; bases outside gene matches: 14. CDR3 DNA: TGTGCCAGCAGCGCCCTCGAGGGGGCGCTTGGTGAAAAACTGTTTTTT. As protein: CASSALEGALGEKLFF.